This T cell receptor (beta chain) is drawn from a study of response to subunit inactivated influenza vaccine. With regard to this clonotype: What it binds is unknown.

Germline V lookup: CDR1 SNHLY, CDR2 FYNNEI. This CDR3 spans 12 amino acids. V dropped 7 bases and J dropped 8 bases, with 14 bases sitting between them. TCRdb redid the calling of the RT-PCR reads with MiXCR, one entry per CDR3 protein. Here the sample spans a few hundred thousand distinct CDR3 sequences, around a fifth being singletons. General observations from the study: Authors suggested each seasonal flu vaccination may recruit only limited numbers of new T cells.

This material consisted of PBMCs from blood, taken about 20 months after vaccination. This clonotype originated in a man between 50 and 69 years old who received an inactivated influenza vaccine. The chain couples TRBV2 to TRBJ1-1, with D perhaps matching TRBD1 (6 bases). CDR3 nucleotides: TGTGCCAGCAAGGGGGACGGCCGGGAAGCTTTCTTT. Translated: CASKGDGREAFF.